One sample yielded the 10 T cell receptor beta chains listed below, sequenced in a study of OX40 agonist ivuxolimab in advanced cancers. The table came from immunoSEQ multiplex PCR; TCRdb's copy has only in-frame clones and leaves some out. The table records 95,000 to 120,000 clones, more than 85% of them present only once. The source was CD4+ or CD8+ T cells sorted from blood, collected in a trial of the OX40 agonist ivuxolimab. The receptors shown here come from an adult with an advanced solid tumor such as melanoma, head and neck, liver or kidney cancer.

The CDR3 sequence: CASSFLKLTRTNTEAFF. CDR3 nucleotides: TGCGCCAGCAGCTTCTTAAAACTAACACGTACCAACACTGAAGCTTTCTTT. The chain couples TRBV5-1 to TRBJ1-1; D remains ambiguous. The CDR3 has 17 residues. The V and J ends lost 2 bases and 2 bases respectively, with 19 bases between them. Germline V gene data show CDR1 as SGHRS and CDR2 as YFSETQ.

CDR3 residues: CASSFDRGPSSYNEQFF. The CDR3, as DNA: TGTGCCAGCAGCTTTGACAGGGGTCCCAGCTCCTACAATGAGCAGTTCTTC. The V gene is TRBV5-4, the J gene TRBJ2-1, with 8 bases lining up with TRBD1. CDR1 and CDR2 from the germline V gene are SGHNT and YYREEE (reference sequence). The CDR3 is 17 amino acids. V lost 2 bases and J lost 0; bases outside the gene matches: 7.

The chain joins TRBV5-1 to TRBJ2-1; the match to TRBD2 covers 10 bases. V lost 2 bases to trimming and J lost 5 bases; unmatched junction nucleotides: 4. This CDR3 is built from 15 residues. The germline CDR1 and CDR2 sequences are SGHRS and YFSETQ. The CDR3 DNA is TGCGCCAGCAGCTTACGACTAGCGGGTGACAATGAGCAGTTCTTC. Translation: CASSLRLAGDNEQFF.

This clone was found once. The chain combines TRBV19 with TRBJ2-5; D is possibly TRBD2 (5 bases). The CDR3 loop spans 15 amino acids. From germline, CDR1 is LNHDA and CDR2 SQIVND (reference sequence). V was trimmed by 1 base and J by 1 base, leaving 10 bases between them. The CDR3 region is CASSIGRAIQETQYF. Here the CDR3 DNA reads TGTGCCAGTAGTATAGGGCGGGCTATCCAAGAGACCCAGTACTTC.

This clone was counted a few times. The J gene is TRBJ2-3, the V gene TRBV29-1, with TRBD1 identical over 7 bases. J gave up 2 bases and V 6 bases, and 8 bases lay outside the gene matches. Germline assignment: CDR1 SQVTM and CDR2 ANQGSEA. The CDR3 spans 14 residues. The CDR3 nucleotides read TGCAGCGTCCCGGGACAGCTCCACACAGATACGCAGTATTTT. It yields the protein CSVPGQLHTDTQYF.

The rearrangement uses TRBV18 and TRBJ1-5; unclear D gene. This CDR3 region has 12 residues. The germline gives CDR1 KGHSH, CDR2 LQKENI. The V and J ends lost 5 bases and 7 bases respectively, with 9 bases between them. The CDR3 nucleotides are TGTGCCAGCTCAAGTCCGGGACAGCCCCAGCATTTT. It codes for CASSSPGQPQHF.

The CDR3 coding sequence is TGCGCCAGCAGCTTGGACAGGGTTAACCAGTACTTC. It specifies CASSLDRVNQYF. The chain links TRBV5-1 to TRBJ2-5, with D possibly being TRBD1 (6 bases). Trimming shortened V by 0 bases and J by 10 bases, and 10 bases separated the two germline ends. Germline values: CDR1 SGHRS, CDR2 YFSETQ. This CDR3 has 12 amino acids. The entire variable domain, with the rest obtained from reference TRBV5-1 and TRBJ2-5, is as follows: KAGVTQTPRYLIKTRGQQVTLSCSPISGHRSVSWYQQTPGQGLQFLFEYFSETQRNKGNFPGRFSGRQFSNSRSEMNVSTLELGDSALYLCASSLDRVNQYFGPGTRLLVL.

The chain is built from TRBV4-2 and TRBJ2-1, with 7 nucleotides matching TRBD2. Germline trimming cut 4 bases from V and 5 bases from J; bases unmatched to any gene: 8. There are 15 residues in the CDR3. Germline loops: CDR1 LGHNA, CDR2 YNFKEQ. The CDR3 loop reads CASSPGGAADNEQFF. CDR3 bases: TGTGCCAGCAGCCCGGGGGGAGCCGCAGACAATGAGCAGTTCTTC.

The chain combines TRBV7-3 with TRBJ2-3; D uncertain. V was pared by 5 bases and J by 6 bases, with 15 bases between. The CDR3 sequence is 14 residues long. Germline-derived CDR1 and CDR2 are SGHTA and FQGTGA. CDR3 residues: CASSARPFLDTQYF. In DNA, the CDR3 is TGTGCCAGCAGCGCCAGACCCTTTCTCGATACGCAGTATTTT. Combining the CDR3 with reference TRBV7-3 and TRBJ2-3 gives the whole variable domain GAGVSQTPSNKVTEKGKYVELRCDPISGHTALYWYRQSLGQGPEFLIYFQGTGAADDSGLPNDRFFAVRPEGSVSTLKIQRTERGDSAVYLCASSARPFLDTQYFGPGTRLTVL.

This clone was counted a single time. V usage is TRBV6-5 and J usage is TRBJ1-5; D unresolved. Germline V lookup: CDR1 MNHEY, CDR2 SVGAGI. The CDR3 runs to 13 residues. V lost 1 base and J lost 2, with 3 bases in between. CDR3 in DNA: TGTGCCAGCAGTTACTGGGGCAATCAGCCCCAGCATTTT. This sequence encodes CASSYWGNQPQHF.